The 15 T cell receptor beta chains below were found in one sample sequenced in a study of T cells in Graves' hyperthyroidism and ophthalmopathy. Amplified TCR beta CDR3 regions came from RNA transcripts. Researchers ran a first-round RT-PCR on the TCR CDR3 using the HTBI primer set. From the multiplex PCR reads, TCRdb called clonotypes with MiXCR, one entry per CDR3 protein. The sample has fewer than 850,000 distinct CDR3 sequences, around a sixth seen once; the top ten hold roughly 16%. Sequenced sample: blood. These receptors came from a man aged 45-65 years with Graves' hyperthyroidism.

This clonotype came up a few times. The chain joins TRBV20-1 to TRBJ1-1; no definite D call. V was trimmed by 0 bases and J by 5 bases, leaving 7 bases between them. Looked up from germline, CDR1 is DFQATT and CDR2 is SNEGSKA (reference sequence). CDR3 length equals 12 residues. The CDR3 loop is CSARDPLTEAFF. Written as DNA, the CDR3 is TGCAGTGCTAGAGATCCGTTAACTGAAGCTTTCTTT.

The sample holds many counts of this clonotype. The rearrangement joins TRBV30 to TRBJ2-2; tentatively, D is TRBD1 (6 bases). CDR1 GTSNPN and CDR2 SVGIG come from the germline V gene (reference sequence). The V end lost 3 bases, the J end lost 6 bases, and 20 bases lay between the germline ends. This CDR3 spans 16 amino acids. CDR3 loop: CAWSRKQGWGSGELFF. CDR3 DNA sequence: TGTGCCTGGAGCAGAAAACAGGGATGGGGATCCGGGGAGCTGTTTTTT.

This clonotype was detected a few times. The chain combines TRBV4-1 with TRBJ1-1; D gene unclear. Germline CDR1 is MGHRA and CDR2 is YSYEKL. The CDR3 has 14 amino acids. With 3 bases removed from V and 4 bases from J, the gap between germline ends came to 12 bases. For the CDR3, the DNA is TGCGCCAGCAGCCATGACCCTGGCAGCACTGAAGCTTTCTTT. Protein sequence: CASSHDPGSTEAFF.

Comment on this clonotype: A much larger clone sits a single nucleotide away, making a read error possible. The chain employs TRBV2 and TRBJ1-2; D unclear. The CDR3 has 12 amino acids. Per the germline V gene, CDR1 is SNHLY and CDR2 is FYNNEI. V was pared by 5 bases and J by 4 bases, with 8 bases between. Here the CDR3 DNA reads TGTGCCAGCAGTTTTAATCTCTATGGCTACACCTTC. It is translated as CASSFNLYGYTF.

This clonotype was picked up a small number of times. The chain's CDR3 is CASSERRLGELFF. For the CDR3, the DNA is TGTGCCAGTAGCGAAAGGAGGTTAGGGGAGCTGTTTTTT. The rearrangement links TRBV19 to TRBJ2-2; tentative D call: TRBD2 (5 bases). The V end was cut by 6 bases, the J end by 8 bases, with 13 bases between. This CDR3 has 13 amino acids. From germline, CDR1 is LNHDA and CDR2 SQIVND (reference sequence). Full variable domain (missing parts from reference TRBV19 and TRBJ2-2): DGGITQSPKYLFRKEGQNVTLSCEQNLNHDAMYWYRQDPGQGLRLIYYSQIVNDFQKGDIAEGYSVSREKKESFPLTVTSAQKNPTAFYLCASSERRLGELFFGEGSRLTVL.

V usage is TRBV9 and J usage is TRBJ2-1; the D is unclear. CDR1 is SGDLS, CDR2 YYNGEE, per germline. Trimming cost V 4 bases and J 6 bases, with 17 bases left between them. This CDR3 region has 15 residues. The DNA for the CDR3 is TGTGCCAGCAGCCCCACCCCCGGGTACCTCAATGAGCAGTTCTTC. This sequence encodes CASSPTPGYLNEQFF.

Only a few counts were recorded for this clonotype. In nucleotides, the CDR3 is TGTGCCAGCAGCTTAGCGCGGCAGGACTATGGCTACACCTTC. Translation: CASSLARQDYGYTF. The rearrangement uses TRBV7-9 and TRBJ1-2; D uncertain. Germline CDR1 reads SEHNR; CDR2 reads FQNEAQ (reference sequence). The CDR3 extends over 14 amino acids. Trimming left V 0 bases short and J 3 bases short, with 8 bases between.

This clonotype was observed a handful of times. The chain is built from TRBV5-1 and TRBJ1-1; D uncertain. The CDR3 has 15 residues. Trimming stripped 0 bases from V and 0 bases from J, with 9 bases between. Germline CDR1 is SGHRS and CDR2 is YFSETQ. The CDR3 coding sequence is TGCGCCAGCAGCTTGGAACCGGGCATGAACACTGAAGCTTTCTTT. The encoded protein is CASSLEPGMNTEAFF.

This clonotype was counted many times. The chain recombines TRBV7-2 with TRBJ2-1; D is unclear. Germline CDR1 is SGHTA and CDR2 is FQGNSA. The CDR3 covers 16 residues. V was clipped by 5 bases and J by 2 bases, with 16 bases between them. CDR3 protein: CASSPPTTPPYNEQFF. DNA of the CDR3: TGTGCCAGCAGCCCCCCGACAACTCCGCCCTACAATGAGCAGTTCTTC. Using reference TRBV7-2 and TRBJ2-1 for the parts outside the CDR3, the full variable domain is GAGVSQSPSNKVTEKGKDVELRCDPISGHTALYWYRQSLGQGLEFLIYFQGNSAPDKSGLPSDRFSAERTGGSVSTLTIQRTQQEDSAVYLCASSPPTTPPYNEQFFGPGTRLTVL.

This clonotype was observed at least ten times. This chain links TRBV2 with TRBJ2-3, with 10 bases fitting TRBD2. The J segment lost 3 bases and the V segment lost 11 bases, leaving 8 bases of the junction unmatched. CDR1 is SNHLY, CDR2 FYNNEI, per germline. This CDR3 region has 14 residues. In DNA, the CDR3 is TGTGCCGCCTCTAGCGGGAGTGGAACAGATACGCAGTATTTT. It is translated as CAASSGSGTDTQYF.

This clonotype has just a few counts. The V gene is TRBV15, the J gene TRBJ2-1, with a tentative D call TRBD2 (6 bases). Trimming took 1 base from V and 0 from J, leaving 16 bases between them. CDR1 is LNHNV and CDR2 is YYDKDF in the germline V gene (reference sequence). This CDR3 spans 18 amino acids. The CDR3 loop reads CATSRGSGYRSSYNEQFF. In nucleotides, the CDR3 is TGTGCCACCAGCAGAGGAAGCGGGTATAGGAGCTCCTACAATGAGCAGTTCTTC.

In this sample, this clonotype turned up a few times. The chain combines TRBV19 with TRBJ1-2; a possible D gene is TRBD1 (6 bases). This CDR3 is 15 amino acids long. Germline V gives CDR1 LNHDA, CDR2 SQIVND (reference sequence). The V end was cut by 8 bases, the J end by 2 bases, with 18 bases between. CDR3 sequence reads: CASRFSGGSNYGYTF. The CDR3 DNA follows: TGTGCCAGTCGTTTTTCTGGGGGCTCCAACTATGGCTACACCTTC. Drawing the rest from reference TRBV19 and TRBJ1-2, the complete variable domain is DGGITQSPKYLFRKEGQNVTLSCEQNLNHDAMYWYRQDPGQGLRLIYYSQIVNDFQKGDIAEGYSVSREKKESFPLTVTSAQKNPTAFYLCASRFSGGSNYGYTFGSGTRLTVV.

The table lists this clonotype with many counts. The rearrangement joins TRBV28 to TRBJ1-2; D gene unclear. The CDR3 totals 13 residues. The V gene lost 6 bases and the J gene lost 4 bases, with 12 bases spanning the gap. The germline gives CDR1 MDHEN, CDR2 SYDVKM. CDR3 region: CASRTNHFYGYTF. CDR3 bases: TGTGCCAGCAGGACGAACCACTTCTATGGCTACACCTTC.

Many counts were recorded for this clonotype. One junction end disagrees with the germline gene, perhaps due to a read error. This rearrangement joins TRBV7-7 to TRBJ2-1, with a tentative D call TRBD2 (5 bases). This CDR3 has 18 residues. Per the germline V gene, CDR1 is SSHAT and CDR2 is FNYEAQ (reference sequence). The CDR3, as DNA: TGTGCTAGCAGCTTAGCGTTGGTAGCGCCCACGCCCTACAATGAGCAGTTCTTC. Its protein product is CASSLALVAPTPYNEQFF.

The rearrangement uses TRBV12-3 or TRBV12-4 and TRBJ2-4; D gene unclear. V was clipped by 6 bases and J by 6 bases, with 15 bases between them. CDR3 size: 14 residues. CDR3 coding DNA: TGTGCCAGCAGCCCCCCCCTACAGAGAAACATTCAGTACTTC. Translation gives CASSPPLQRNIQYF.